The 25 T cell receptor beta chains below all came from one sample that was sequenced in a study of T cell clonality in common variable immunodeficiency. The table came from immunoSEQ multiplex PCR; TCRdb's copy has only in-frame clones and leaves some out. The sample contains around 40,000 clones, none of them singletons. The sample taken for sequencing was peripheral blood mononuclear cells. The receptor source for this set is a person aged 18-70 years in good health.

This clone has a count of ten or more. The read falls 3 residues short of the CDR3 end, and the missing part is taken from the germline J gene. The chain employs TRBV30 and TRBJ1-1; D gene ambiguous. The CDR3 length is 11 residues. Germline assignment: CDR1 GTSNPN and CDR2 SVGIG (reference sequence). Trimming pared 2 bases from V and 3 bases from J, leaving 4 bases between. CDR3 loop: CAWSRDTEAFF. The sequenced part of the CDR3 DNA is TGTGCCTGGAGTAGGGACACTGAA.

This clone has ten or more counts. Sequencing ends 3 residues short of the CDR3 end; the germline J gene provides the rest. This chain uses TRBV29-1 with TRBJ1-4; 7 bases align to TRBD1. The CDR3 runs to 12 residues. Trimming cost V 1 base and J 8 bases; bases outside gene matches: 1. In germline, CDR1 is SQVTM, CDR2 ANQGSEA. The CDR3 bases that were read are TGCAGCGTTGAAGGGGACAGCGAAAAA. It codes for CSVEGDSEK. The complete CDR3 reads CSVEGDSEKLFF. Combining the CDR3 with reference TRBV29-1 and TRBJ1-4 gives the whole variable domain SAVISQKPSRDICQRGTSLTIQCQVDSQVTMMFWYRQQPGQSLTLIATANQGSEATYESGFVIDKFPISRPNLTFSTLTVSNMSPEDSSIYLCSVEGDSEKLFFGSGTQLSVL.

This clone was detected ten times or more. Sequencing ends 3 residues short of the CDR3 end; the germline J gene provides the rest. The rearrangement links TRBV30 to TRBJ1-2; D possibly corresponds to TRBD1 (5 bases). The CDR3 is 13 amino acids. Germline assignment: CDR1 GTSNPN and CDR2 SVGIG (reference sequence). The part of the CDR3 DNA that was read is TGTGCCTGGAGTCTTCCGGGACTAAATGTG. Translating gives CAWSLPGLNV. The whole CDR3 protein reads CAWSLPGLNVYTF.

This clone appeared many times. The observed sequence ends 3 residues before the CDR3 terminus, with the missing tail filled in from the germline J gene. The chain uses TRBV6-2 or TRBV6-3 and TRBJ1-4; D is possibly TRBD1 (5 bases). The germline gives CDR1 MNHEY, CDR2 SVGEGT. The CDR3 runs 13 residues. The CDR3 is CASSYGSGASLFF. The sequenced CDR3 bases are TGTGCCAGCAGTTATGGGAGCGGGGCCTCA.

This clone was observed many times. The read halts 3 residues ahead of the CDR3 end, with the missing end drawn from the germline J gene. This rearrangement joins TRBV7-3 to TRBJ2-1; 7 nucleotides line up with TRBD1. Germline lookup yields CDR1 SGHTA and CDR2 FQGTGA. This CDR3 has 15 amino acids. The V segment lost 4 bases and the J segment 7 bases; nucleotides outside the gene matches: 10. The sequenced part of the CDR3 DNA is TGTGCCAGCAGCTCACAGGGGCCCGTCAGGAATGAG. Translated, it gives CASSSQGPVRNE. The whole CDR3 sequence reads CASSSQGPVRNEQFF.

This clone has at least ten counts. The CDR3 goes on 3 residues after the read ends, and that part is filled in from the germline J gene. The chain has TRBV20-1 and TRBJ1-1; 7 nucleotides agree with TRBD1. The CDR3 runs 12 residues. V shed 6 bases and J 5 bases; nucleotides not matched to a gene: 6. Germline-derived CDR1 and CDR2 are DFQATT and SNEGSKA (reference sequence). CDR3 region: CSARDSGTEAFF. CDR3 DNA (partial): TGCAGTGCGCGGGACAGTGGGACTGAA.

This clone was picked up many times. The read terminates 3 residues ahead of where the CDR3 ends, so the germline J gene completes it. The chain recombines TRBV30 with TRBJ2-2; possible D gene TRBD1, 5 bases. Trimming removed 0 bases from V and 6 bases from J, with 17 bases in between. The germline CDR1 and CDR2 sequences are GTSNPN and SVGIG (reference sequence). The CDR3 extends over 16 amino acids. This CDR3 reads CAWSVQASRGPGELFF. CDR3 DNA, as far as it was read: TGTGCCTGGAGTGTACAGGCTAGTAGGGGCCCCGGGGAG.

There are many counts of this clone. The CDR3 goes on 3 residues after the read ends, and that part is filled in from the germline J gene. This chain joins TRBV20-1 and TRBJ2-5; 8 bases are shared with TRBD2. The V gene end was trimmed by 5 bases and the J gene end by 1 base; junction bases not matched to a gene: 3. Germline V gene lookup returns CDR1 DFQATT and CDR2 SNEGSKA (reference sequence). The CDR3 length is 13 residues. The sequenced part of the CDR3 DNA is TGCAGTGCTCCGCGGGGGGTCCAAGAGACC. Translating gives CSAPRGVQET. The whole CDR3 sequence is CSAPRGVQETQYF.

The table lists this clone with many counts. The CDR3 here is CSARAEGAGTEAFF. Incomplete CDR3 DNA: TGCAGTGCTAGAGCGGAGGGGGCAGGAACTGAA. The chain carries TRBV20-1 and TRBJ1-1; 7 bases are shared with TRBD1. Read coverage stops 3 residues before the CDR3 terminus; the germline J gene supplies the remainder. With 1 base clipped from V and 5 bases from J, the junction kept 7 bases outside the gene matches. CDR3 size: 14 residues. CDR1 DFQATT and CDR2 SNEGSKA come from the germline V gene (reference sequence).

This clone appeared many times. The CDR3 end lies 3 residues beyond the end of the read and is filled in from the germline J gene. This chain uses TRBV10-3 with TRBJ1-2, with D perhaps matching TRBD1 (6 bases). Trimming took off 0 bases at V and 3 bases at J, with 14 bases between the two ends. Germline loops: CDR1 ENHRY, CDR2 SYGVKD. This CDR3 comprises 16 residues. CDR3 amino acids: CAISESGTKVHYGYTF. The DNA read from the CDR3 is TGTGCCATCAGTGAGTCGGGGACAAAAGTTCACTATGGC.

The table lists this clone with many counts. The read terminates 3 residues before the CDR3 end, so the remaining end is supplied by the germline J gene. The rearrangement uses TRBV18 and TRBJ2-4; tentative D call: TRBD2 (6 bases). Germline V gene data show CDR1 as KGHSH and CDR2 as LQKENI. This CDR3 has 13 residues. Trimming took off 6 bases at V and 6 bases at J, with 12 bases between the two ends. CDR3 sequence reads: CASSPEGINIQYF. The CDR3 bases that were read are TGTGCCAGCTCCCCGGAGGGTATAAACATT.

This clone has a count of ten or more. The missing CDR3 end, 3 residues past where the read stops, is filled in from the germline J gene. The chain couples TRBV5-1 to TRBJ2-1; TRBD2 aligns across 9 bases. V lost 6 bases to trimming and J lost 8 bases; unmatched junction nucleotides: 9. This CDR3 has 14 amino acids. The germline gives CDR1 SGHRS, CDR2 YFSETQ. The CDR3 spells CASTYGLASDEQFF. The part of the CDR3 DNA that was read is TGCGCCAGCACCTACGGACTAGCGTCCGATGAG.

This clone showed up many times. Sequencing ends 3 residues short of the CDR3 end; the germline J gene provides the rest. The chain carries TRBV5-1 and TRBJ2-5; 10 bases line up with TRBD1. The CDR3 covers 15 residues. With 4 bases clipped from V and 4 bases from J, the junction kept 7 bases outside the gene matches. Germline CDR1 reads SGHRS; CDR2 reads YFSETQ. The CDR3: CASSLSGTGVETQYF. CDR3 DNA (partial): TGCGCCAGCAGCCTGTCTGGGACAGGGGTAGAGACC.

This clone appeared many times. The read ends 3 residues early relative to the CDR3; the germline J gene fills the gap. The V gene is TRBV7-7, the J gene TRBJ2-7; D remains unclear. This CDR3 has 15 residues. Germline-derived CDR1 and CDR2 are SSHAT and FNYEAQ (reference sequence). V dropped 6 bases and J dropped 2 bases, with 17 bases sitting between them. CDR3 DNA (partial): TGTGCCAGCAGTGTAGGGTCTGGTACGACCTACGAG. This translates into CASSVGSGTTYE. The complete CDR3 protein is CASSVGSGTTYEQYF.

This clone was observed many times. The CDR3 end lies 3 residues beyond the end of the read and is filled in from the germline J gene. V is TRBV30 and J is TRBJ2-1; D is unresolved. The V end lost 2 bases, the J end lost 7 bases, and 3 bases lay between the germline ends. CDR1 is GTSNPN, CDR2 SVGIG, per germline (reference sequence). The CDR3 contains 10 residues. CDR3 DNA (partial): TGTGCCTGGAGTAGGAATGAG. This encodes CAWSRNE. The full CDR3 sequence reads CAWSRNEQFF.

In this sample, this clone turned up many times. The read ends 3 residues early relative to the CDR3; the germline J gene fills the gap. This chain connects TRBV20-1 to TRBJ2-3, with 11 bases matching TRBD1. This CDR3 region has 16 residues. Germline V CDR1 and CDR2: DFQATT, SNEGSKA (reference sequence). Trimming took 6 bases from V and 3 from J; bases not matched to a gene: 11. CDR3 DNA (partial): TGCAGTGCAAGACCGGGACAGGGGGTGGGAACAGATACG. As protein: CSARPGQGVGTDT. The CDR3 in its entirety is CSARPGQGVGTDTQYF.

This clone came up a few times. The read stops 3 residues short of the end of the CDR3; the missing end is completed from the germline J gene. The V call is TRBV13, the J call TRBJ1-3, with no clear D. Per the germline V gene, CDR1 is PRHDT and CDR2 is FYEKMQ (reference sequence). CDR3 length: 13 amino acids. V was shortened by 3 bases and J by 3 bases, with 6 bases between the two germline ends. The CDR3 loop reads CASSLADGNTIYF. CDR3 bases read: TGTGCCAGCAGCTTGGCAGATGGAAACACC.

This clone was observed at least ten times. The sequence runs out 3 residues before the end of the CDR3; the remainder is reconstructed from the germline J gene. The V and J genes are TRBV19 and TRBJ1-1; 9 bases match TRBD1. With V trimmed by 7 bases and J by 2 bases, 5 bases remained unmatched. CDR1 LNHDA and CDR2 SQIVND come from the germline V gene (reference sequence). The CDR3 covers 14 residues. CDR3: CASIDRGKNTEAFF. CDR3 DNA, as far as it was read: TGTGCCAGTATTGACAGGGGGAAAAACACTGAA.

This clone showed up many times. The read ends 3 residues shy of where the CDR3 ends; the end is completed using the germline J gene. The chain has TRBV7-3 and TRBJ2-1; 8 bases match TRBD1. V was clipped by 2 bases and J by 3 bases; unmatched bases: 9. Germline V gene lookup returns CDR1 SGHTA and CDR2 FQGTGA. The CDR3 totals 17 residues. CDR3 DNA, as far as it was read: TGTGCCAGCAGCTTATCCCCTGGACAGGGAGGCTACAATGAG. Protein: CASSLSPGQGGYNE. The entire CDR3 is CASSLSPGQGGYNEQFF.

This clone was counted many times. Read data end 3 residues before the CDR3 end; the end is taken from the germline J gene. The chain has TRBV19 and TRBJ2-1; D possibly corresponds to TRBD2 (6 bases). The CDR3 totals 17 residues. Germline loops: CDR1 LNHDA, CDR2 SQIVND (reference sequence). V was trimmed by 0 bases and J by 2 bases, leaving 14 bases between them. CDR3 amino acids: CASSIDGGYPPYNEQFF. The sequenced part of the CDR3 DNA is TGTGCCAGTAGTATAGACGGGGGTTATCCCCCCTACAATGAG.

This clone was seen many times. The sequence runs out 3 residues before the end of the CDR3; the remainder is reconstructed from the germline J gene. V is TRBV10-3 and J is TRBJ1-1, with 9 bases lining up with TRBD1. The CDR3 covers 18 residues. V trimming: 0 bases; J trimming: 7 bases; junction bases outside the gene matches: 15. The germline V gene has CDR1 ENHRY and CDR2 SYGVKD. The DNA read from the CDR3 is TGTGCCATCAGTGAGTCCCGGGACAGGGTCCCGAAGGAGGGTGAA. Its translation is CAISESRDRVPKEGE. The CDR3 as a whole reads CAISESRDRVPKEGEAFF.

The sample holds many counts of this clone. The CDR3 DNA, read in part, is TGTGCCAGCAGCCCGGGGGGGATAGGAGAAAAA. Its protein product is CASSPGGIGEK. The entire CDR3 protein reads CASSPGGIGEKLFF. The chain is built from TRBV14 and TRBJ1-4, with D maybe TRBD1 (5 bases). The CDR3 extends 3 residues past the end of the read, so its final part is completed from the germline J gene. From germline, CDR1 is SGHDN and CDR2 FVKESK. The CDR3 extends over 14 amino acids. Deletions cut 4 bases from V and 8 bases from J, with 14 bases between.

This clone was counted at least ten times. The missing CDR3 end, 3 residues past where the read stops, is filled in from the germline J gene. The V gene is TRBV10-3, the J gene TRBJ2-7; TRBD1 might be the D (7 bases). This CDR3 region has 14 residues. Deletions cut 4 bases from V and 3 bases from J, with 13 bases between. Germline lookup yields CDR1 ENHRY and CDR2 SYGVKD. This CDR3 is CAISGRDRDYEQYF. The CDR3 DNA, read in part, is TGTGCCATCAGTGGGCGGGACAGAGACTACGAG.

This clone was detected ten times or more. Read sequence stops 3 residues before the CDR3 end, and the germline J gene provides the missing end. This chain uses TRBV7-2 with TRBJ1-2; 10 bases align to TRBD1. This CDR3 has 14 residues. The V gene's germline CDR1 is SGHTA and CDR2 FQGNSA. The V gene end was trimmed by 5 bases and the J gene end by 5 bases; junction bases not matched to a gene: 5. CDR3 bases read: TGTGCCAGCAGCCCCGGACAGGGGGATTATGGC. Translation: CASSPGQGDYG. The CDR3 as a whole reads CASSPGQGDYGYTF. The whole variable domain, filled in from reference TRBV7-2 and TRBJ1-2, reads GAGVSQSPSNKVTEKGKDVELRCDPISGHTALYWYRQSLGQGLEFLIYFQGNSAPDKSGLPSDRFSAERTGGSVSTLTIQRTQQEDSAVYLCASSPGQGDYGYTFGSGTRLTVV.

This clone was seen ten or more times. The read finishes 3 residues shy of the CDR3 end, and the germline J gene is used to complete it. The chain carries TRBV5-1 and TRBJ2-5; 9 bases agree with TRBD1. Germline V CDR1 and CDR2: SGHRS, YFSETQ. Losses at the gene ends were 2 bases for V and 2 bases for J; bases not matched to a gene: 4. The CDR3 is 15 residues long. The CDR3: CASSLSGQGQETQYF. The covered CDR3 bases are TGCGCCAGCAGCTTATCAGGACAGGGGCAAGAGACC.